This TCR beta chain came from a study of blood T cell repertoires in COVID-19. There are 14 residues in the CDR3. After removal of 3 bases from V and 3 bases from J, the junction contained 1 base not matched to a gene. In germline, CDR1 is SGHRS, CDR2 YFSETQ. In the authors' methods: Scientists estimated how many nucleated cells there were by amplifying reference gene primers. Using immunoSEQ multiplex PCR, the repertoire was profiled, and TCRdb retains in-frame clones only, with some absent. D and trimming were read from the DNA, whereas the V and J calls and clone size are those reported in that table. Here the sample spans around 170,000 clones, approximately 80% being singletons.

The sample was peripheral blood. The clonotype was recovered from a woman of 80 years or more with acute or convalescent COVID-19. The chain has TRBV5-1 and TRBJ1-2, with TRBD1 identical over 11 bases. The CDR3 here is CASSWTGGDYGYTF. The CDR3 region has the DNA TGCGCCAGCAGCTGGACAGGGGGCGACTATGGCTACACCTTC.